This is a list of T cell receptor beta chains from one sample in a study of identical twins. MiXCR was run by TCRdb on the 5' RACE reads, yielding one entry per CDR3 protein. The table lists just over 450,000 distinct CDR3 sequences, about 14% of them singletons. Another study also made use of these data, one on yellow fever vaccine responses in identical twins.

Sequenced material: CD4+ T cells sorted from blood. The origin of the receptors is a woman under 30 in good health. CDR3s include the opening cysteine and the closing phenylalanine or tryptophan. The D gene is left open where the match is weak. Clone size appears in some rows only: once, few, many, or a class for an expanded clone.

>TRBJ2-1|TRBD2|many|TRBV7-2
CASSSSLAGGSYNEQFF
TGTGCCAGCAGCTCGAGCCTAGCGGGAGGGTCCTACAATGAGCAGTTCTTC
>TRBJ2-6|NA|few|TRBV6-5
CASSYRGSSGANVLTF
TGTGCCAGCAGTTACAGGGGATCCTCTGGGGCCAACGTCCTGACTTTC
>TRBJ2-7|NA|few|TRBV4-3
CASSQALHANYEQYF
TGCGCCAGCAGCCAAGCCCTCCACGCGAACTACGAGCAGTACTTC
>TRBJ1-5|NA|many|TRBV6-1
CASNPSGASNQPQHF
TGTGCCAGCAACCCATCAGGGGCTAGCAATCAGCCCCAGCATTTT
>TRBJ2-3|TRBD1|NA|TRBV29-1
CSVQGAGTDTQYF
TGCAGCGTCCAGGGGGCTGGGACAGATACGCAGTATTTT
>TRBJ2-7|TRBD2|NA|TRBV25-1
CASRGLAGTEQYF
TGTGCCAGCAGGGGACTAGCAGGCACGGAGCAGTACTTC
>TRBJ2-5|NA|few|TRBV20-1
CSAWVLGGQETQYF
TGCAGTGCTTGGGTTCTGGGGGGACAAGAGACCCAGTACTTC
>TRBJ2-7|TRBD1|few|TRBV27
CASSPQGAQGYEQYF
TGTGCCAGCAGTCCACAGGGGGCGCAGGGTTACGAGCAGTACTTC
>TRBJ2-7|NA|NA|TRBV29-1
CSVIKGNEQYF
TGCAGCGTTATAAAGGGGAACGAGCAGTACTTC
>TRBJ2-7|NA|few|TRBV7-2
CASSLVRTATYEQYF
TGTGCCAGCAGCTTAGTTCGCACGGCTACCTACGAGCAGTACTTC
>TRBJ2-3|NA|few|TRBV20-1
CSAIIGERPTDTQYF
TGCAGTGCCATCATCGGGGAGAGACCCACAGATACGCAGTATTTT
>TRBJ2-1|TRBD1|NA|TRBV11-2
CASSLGGQGGEQFF
TGTGCCAGCAGCTTGGGCGGACAGGGTGGTGAGCAGTTCTTC
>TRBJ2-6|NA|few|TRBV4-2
CASTPAHGNSGANVLTF
TGTGCCAGCACCCCGGCTCACGGTAACTCTGGGGCCAACGTCCTGACTTTC
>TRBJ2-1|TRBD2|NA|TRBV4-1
CASRGLAKNEQFF
TGCGCCAGCAGAGGACTAGCTAAGAATGAGCAGTTCTTC
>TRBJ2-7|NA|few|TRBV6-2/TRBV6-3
CASSYAGVAYEQYF
TGTGCCAGCAGTTACGCTGGGGTGGCCTACGAGCAGTACTTC
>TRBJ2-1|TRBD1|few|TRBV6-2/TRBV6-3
CASSPWTGANEQFF
TGTGCCAGCAGTCCCTGGACAGGGGCGAATGAGCAGTTCTTC
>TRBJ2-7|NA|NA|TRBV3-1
CASSQGRGQDEQYF
TGTGCCAGCAGCCAAGGGCGGGGACAAGACGAGCAGTACTTC
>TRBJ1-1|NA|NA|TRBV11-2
CASSLYLGFEAFF
TGTGCCAGCAGCTTATACCTGGGCTTTGAAGCTTTCTTT
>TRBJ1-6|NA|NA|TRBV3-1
CASSRPGHPLGSPLHF
TGTGCCAGCAGCCGTCCGGGACACCCGCTGGGTTCACCCCTCCACTTT
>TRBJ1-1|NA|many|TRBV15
CATSRLTRGSNEKAFF
TGTGCCACCAGCAGGTTGACCAGGGGCTCGAACGAGAAAGCTTTCTTT
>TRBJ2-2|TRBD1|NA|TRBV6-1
CASRMTGGNTGELFF
TGTGCCAGCAGGATGACAGGGGGAAACACCGGGGAGCTGTTTTTT
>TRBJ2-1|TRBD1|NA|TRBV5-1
CASSLTGVASYNEQFF
TGCGCCAGCAGCTTGACAGGGGTGGCCTCCTACAATGAGCAGTTCTTC
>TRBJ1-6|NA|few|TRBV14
CASSQEHRANSPLHF
TGTGCCAGCAGCCAAGAACACAGGGCCAATTCACCCCTCCACTTT
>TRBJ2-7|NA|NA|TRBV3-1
CASSPRGLDYEQYF
TGTGCCAGCAGCCCGAGGGGGTTAGACTACGAGCAGTACTTC
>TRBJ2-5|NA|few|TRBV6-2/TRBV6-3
CASSVTSTDPGQETQYF
TGTGCCAGCAGTGTAACATCGACAGACCCTGGGCAAGAGACCCAGTACTTC
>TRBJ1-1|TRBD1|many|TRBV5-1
CASSETTGGVKNTEAFF
TGCGCCAGCAGCGAGACCACAGGGGGCGTTAAGAACACTGAAGCTTTCTTT
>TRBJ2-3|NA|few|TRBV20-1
CSARDHWAATGDTQYF
TGCAGTGCTAGAGATCATTGGGCAGCTACTGGAGATACGCAGTATTTT
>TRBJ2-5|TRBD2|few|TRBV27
CASRPTAGTSRSTQYF
TGTGCCAGCAGACCAACAGCCGGGACTAGTAGATCGACCCAGTACTTC
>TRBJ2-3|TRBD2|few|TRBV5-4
CASSLGSERGRGPQYF
TGTGCCAGCAGCTTGGGTTCCGAGCGGGGTCGGGGACCGCAGTATTTT
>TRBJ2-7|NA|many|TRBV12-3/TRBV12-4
CASSDTGQDYEQYF
TGTGCCAGCAGTGATACGGGACAAGACTACGAGCAGTACTTC
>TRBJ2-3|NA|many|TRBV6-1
CASRGIGAVTDTQYF
TGTGCCAGCAGGGGGATTGGGGCAGTCACAGATACGCAGTATTTT
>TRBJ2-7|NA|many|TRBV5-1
CASSLTPTGEQYF
TGCGCCAGCAGCTTGACCCCTACGGGCGAGCAGTACTTC
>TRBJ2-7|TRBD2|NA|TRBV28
CASSRAEILAGGLEQYF
TGTGCCAGCAGCCGCGCCGAAATACTAGCGGGAGGGCTCGAGCAGTACTTC
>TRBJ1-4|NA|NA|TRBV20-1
CSARDQRATNEKLFF
TGCAGTGCTAGAGATCAGCGGGCCACTAATGAAAAACTGTTTTTT
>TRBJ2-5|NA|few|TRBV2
CASSESGAHQETQYF
TGTGCCAGCAGTGAATCCGGGGCCCACCAAGAGACCCAGTACTTC
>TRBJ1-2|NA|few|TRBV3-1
CASSIRGNYGYTF
TGTGCCAGCAGCATTAGAGGAAACTATGGCTACACCTTC
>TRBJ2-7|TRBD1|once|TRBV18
CASSRSSGTGAYEQYF
TGTGCCAGCTCCCGATCTTCCGGGACAGGGGCCTACGAGCAGTACTTC
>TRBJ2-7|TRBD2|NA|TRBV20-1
CSARDLIGTSGYEQYF
TGCAGTGCTAGAGATCTCATTGGGACTAGCGGCTACGAGCAGTACTTC
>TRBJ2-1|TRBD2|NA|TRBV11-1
CASSYLLSSGRIPPEQFF
TGTGCCAGCAGCTATCTACTTTCTAGCGGGAGAATTCCTCCTGAGCAGTTCTTC
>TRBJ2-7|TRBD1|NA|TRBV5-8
CASSRGQGDEQYF
TGTGCCAGCAGCCGGGGACAGGGGGACGAGCAGTACTTC
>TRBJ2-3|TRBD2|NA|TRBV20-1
CSARVAGVDTQYF
TGCAGTGCTAGGGTCGCGGGAGTAGATACGCAGTATTTT
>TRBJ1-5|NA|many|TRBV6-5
CASSYSGNSNQPQHF
TGTGCCAGCAGTTACTCGGGGAATAGCAATCAGCCCCAGCATTTT
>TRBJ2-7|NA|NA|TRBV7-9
CASSKPGIDEQYF
TGTGCCAGCAGCAAGCCAGGGATCGACGAGCAGTACTTC
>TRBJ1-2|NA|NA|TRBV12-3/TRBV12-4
CASSQQGVAYGYTF
TGTGCCAGCAGTCAACAGGGAGTTGCCTATGGCTACACCTTC
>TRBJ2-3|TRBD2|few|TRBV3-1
CASSQEGPGGISDTQYF
TGTGCCAGCAGCCAAGAGGGACCGGGGGGAATTTCAGATACGCAGTATTTT